The 18 T cell receptor beta chains below were found in one sample sequenced in a study of T cell responses to AZD1222 COVID-19 vaccine. Here immunoSEQ multiplex PCR was the method, and the copy in TCRdb shows in-frame clones only, minus some. The top ten clones hold 1% to 1.5% of a sample with more than 100,000 clones, roughly 91% of them seen once. Material: peripheral blood, obtained on day 0 of AZD1222 vaccination. These receptors all stem from an adult in good health.

This sequence joins TRBV2 and TRBJ1-1, with TRBD1 identical over 7 bases. The CDR3 has 14 amino acids. V was clipped by 4 bases and J by 4 bases; unmatched bases: 6. Germline loops: CDR1 SNHLY, CDR2 FYNNEI. The CDR3 DNA follows: TGTGCCAGCAGTGTGCAACAGGGGATCACTGAAGCTTTCTTT. As protein: CASSVQQGITEAFF.

The V gene is TRBV27, the J gene TRBJ2-7, with D tentatively TRBD1 (6 bases). The CDR3 loop spans 13 amino acids. CDR1 and CDR2 from the germline V gene are MNHEY and SMNVEV (reference sequence). V lost 6 bases and J lost 8, with 17 bases in between. CDR3 in amino acids: CASRPDRTAKQYF. CDR3 bases: TGTGCCAGCAGACCGGATCGGACAGCCAAGCAGTACTTC.

The count of this clone is one. This chain joins TRBV11-3 and TRBJ2-3, with D possibly TRBD1 on 6 matching bases. Germline CDR1 SGHNT, CDR2 YENEEA. Trimming removed 3 bases at V and 2 bases at J, with 12 bases between. The CDR3 is 15 amino acids. CDR3 in amino acids: CASSLGHAATDTQYF. CDR3 sequence (DNA): TGTGCCAGCAGCTTGGGACATGCGGCCACAGATACGCAGTATTTT.

The chain recombines TRBV7-9 with TRBJ2-7, with D possibly being TRBD1 (5 bases). Germline V lookup: CDR1 SEHNR, CDR2 FQNEAQ (reference sequence). The CDR3 totals 14 residues. Between the trimmed V and J ends, which lost 3 bases and 2 bases, there was a span of 11 bases. The CDR3 region has the DNA TGTGCCAGCAGCTTCGGTGCAGGGCCCTACGAGCAGTACTTC. Its translation is CASSFGAGPYEQYF.

The chain is built from TRBV6-2 or TRBV6-3 and TRBJ2-1; D perhaps matches TRBD2 (6 bases). From germline, CDR1 is MNHEY and CDR2 SVGEGT. V dropped 4 bases and J dropped 9 bases, with 13 bases sitting between them. This CDR3 is 13 amino acids long. This chain's CDR3 is CASSWDGGSEQFF. CDR3 DNA sequence: TGTGCCAGCAGTTGGGACGGGGGAAGTGAGCAGTTCTTC.

CDR3 protein: CASSTGGPIMAFF. Here the CDR3 DNA reads TGTGCCAGCAGTACAGGGGGCCCTATTATGGCTTTCTTT. V gene TRBV6-2 or TRBV6-3 combines with J gene TRBJ1-1; 9 positions match TRBD1. This CDR3 is built from 13 residues. The V gene end was trimmed by 5 bases and the J gene end by 11 bases; junction bases not matched to a gene: 9. Germline V gene data show CDR1 as MNHEY and CDR2 as SVGEGT.

The chain links TRBV25-1 to TRBJ2-3, with a weak D call TRBD2 (6 bases). The CDR3 spans 16 residues. V was trimmed by 3 bases and J by 4 bases, leaving 17 bases between them. CDR1 is MGHDK and CDR2 is SYGVNS in the germline V gene. The CDR3 sequence is CASSDWVEGYPDTQYF. CDR3 bases: TGTGCCAGCAGTGACTGGGTGGAGGGATATCCAGATACGCAGTATTTT.

The CDR3 nucleotides are TGTGCCAGCAGCCAGTTGGACAAAAATGAAAAACTGTTTTTT. It encodes CASSQLDKNEKLFF. The genes are TRBV14 and TRBJ1-4, with D possibly TRBD1 on 5 matching bases. The V and J ends lost 3 bases and 5 bases respectively, with 10 bases between them. Germline CDR1 SGHDN, CDR2 FVKESK. CDR3 size: 14 residues.

The CDR3 bases are TGTGCCAGCAGCGAGACAGGCGCTAAAAACATTCAGTACTTC. This translates into CASSETGAKNIQYF. The chain combines TRBV9 with TRBJ2-4; tentatively, D is TRBD1 (6 bases). The length of the CDR3 is 14 residues. Germline CDR1 reads SGDLS; CDR2 reads YYNGEE. Trimming removed 3 bases at V and 4 bases at J, with 11 bases between.

This clone was counted between two and nine times. The chain employs TRBV3-1 (or the pseudogene TRBV3-2) and TRBJ2-7; TRBD1 or TRBD2 may be the D gene (6 bases each). V was shortened by 4 bases and J by 0 bases, with 10 bases between the two germline ends. The CDR3 consists of 14 residues. Germline assignment: CDR1 LGHDT and CDR2 YNNKEL (reference sequence). The CDR3: CASSLGGFSYEQYF. In DNA, the CDR3 is TGTGCCAGCAGCCTCGGGGGCTTCTCCTACGAGCAGTACTTC.

The V call is TRBV4-3, the J call TRBJ2-1; D possibly matches TRBD1 or TRBD2 (5 bases each). Trimming took off 4 bases at V and 9 bases at J, with 19 bases between the two ends. The CDR3 contains 15 residues. The germline gives CDR1 LGHNA, CDR2 YSLEER. The CDR3 DNA follows: TGCGCCAGCAGCCGGCACCGGGACCGGGGCGGTGAGCAGTTCTTC. Translating gives CASSRHRDRGGEQFF.

The rearrangement links TRBV4-1 to TRBJ2-1; tentatively, D is TRBD1 or TRBD2 (6 bases each). CDR1 is MGHRA and CDR2 is YSYEKL in the germline V gene. The V gene lost 4 bases and the J gene lost 10 bases, with 14 bases spanning the gap. This CDR3 has 13 amino acids. CDR3 nucleotide sequence: TGCGCCAGCAGCCTTGGAGGGGGGCGGGAGCAGTTCTTC. This sequence encodes CASSLGGGREQFF.

CDR3 bases: TGTGCCAGCCGCCCCTGTATGCACTCTGGAAACACCATATATTTT. Protein sequence: CASRPCMHSGNTIYF. The V call is TRBV21-1, the J call TRBJ1-3. TRBV21-1 counts as a pseudogene. There are 15 residues in the CDR3.

The rearrangement uses TRBV6-5 and TRBJ1-1; possible D gene TRBD1, 5 bases. V lost 7 bases and J 0 bases, leaving 15 bases between the germline ends. The CDR3 is made up of 15 amino acids. Germline CDR1 MNHEY, CDR2 SVGAGI. DNA for the CDR3: TGTGCCAGCACTCGCCGGGACGGCATGAACACTGAAGCTTTCTTT. It encodes CASTRRDGMNTEAFF.

The V gene is TRBV2, the J gene TRBJ2-7; D possibly corresponds to TRBD1 (6 bases). CDR1 and CDR2 from the germline V gene are SNHLY and FYNNEI. The CDR3 has 13 amino acids. V lost 7 bases and J lost 6, with 16 bases in between. The DNA for the CDR3 is TGTGCCAGCACGGTGGCACAGGGTTTCGAGCAGTACTTC. This translates into CASTVAQGFEQYF.

This clone came up a few times. The V gene is TRBV4-2, the J gene TRBJ2-3, with D maybe TRBD2 (6 bases). Trimming took 0 bases from V and 2 from J, leaving 9 bases between them. Germline V lookup: CDR1 LGHNA, CDR2 YNFKEQ. The CDR3 is 15 residues long. The CDR3 loop is CASSQEAGYTDTQYF. For the CDR3, the DNA is TGTGCCAGCAGCCAAGAGGCGGGGTACACAGATACGCAGTATTTT.

This rearrangement joins TRBV12-5 to TRBJ1-1, with D possibly being TRBD1 (5 bases). V was cut by 5 bases and J by 6 bases, with 13 bases left in between. The CDR3 runs 13 residues. Looked up from germline, CDR1 is LGHNT and CDR2 is FRNRAP. The DNA of the CDR3 is TGTGCTAGTGGTCCAGGGTGGATGTCTGAAGCTTTCTTT. The encoded protein is CASGPGWMSEAFF.

The chain combines TRBV11-3 with TRBJ2-3, with D uncertain. The CDR3 extends over 14 amino acids. The germline V and J ends were trimmed by 3 bases and 0 bases, with 7 bases remaining between them. Germline-derived CDR1 and CDR2 are SGHNT and YENEEA. CDR3 region: CASSFLRSTDTQYF. CDR3 sequence (DNA): TGTGCCAGCAGCTTCTTGCGAAGCACAGATACGCAGTATTTT.